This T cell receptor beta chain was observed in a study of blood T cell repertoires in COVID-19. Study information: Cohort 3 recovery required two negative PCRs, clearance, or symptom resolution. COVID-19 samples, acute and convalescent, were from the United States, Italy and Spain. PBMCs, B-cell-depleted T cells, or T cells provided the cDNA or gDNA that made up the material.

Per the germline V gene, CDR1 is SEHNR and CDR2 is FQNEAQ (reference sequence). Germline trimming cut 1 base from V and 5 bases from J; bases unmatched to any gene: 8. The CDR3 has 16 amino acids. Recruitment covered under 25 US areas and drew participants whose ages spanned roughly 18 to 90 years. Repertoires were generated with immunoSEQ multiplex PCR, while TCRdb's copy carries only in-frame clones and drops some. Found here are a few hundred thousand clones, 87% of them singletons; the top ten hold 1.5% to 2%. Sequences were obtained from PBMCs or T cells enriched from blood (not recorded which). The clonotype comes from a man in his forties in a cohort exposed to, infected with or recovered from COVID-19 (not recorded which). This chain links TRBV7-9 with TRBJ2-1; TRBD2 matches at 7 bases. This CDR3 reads CASSLGGGRDNNEQFF. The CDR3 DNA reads TGTGCCAGCAGCTTAGGGGGCGGGAGAGACAACAATGAGCAGTTCTTC. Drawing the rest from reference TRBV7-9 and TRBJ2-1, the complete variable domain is DTGVSQNPRHKITKRGQNVTFRCDPISEHNRLYWYRQTLGQGPEFLTYFQNEAQLEKSRLLSDRFSAERPKGSFSTLEIQRTEQGDSAMYLCASSLGGGRDNNEQFFGPGTRLTVL.